This TCR beta chain was captured by sequencing in a study of OX40 agonist ivuxolimab in advanced cancers. Study information: Checkpoint inhibitors had been given previously to roughly 36% of patients.

Samples of blood were obtained at baseline, on cycle 4 day 1, and on cycle 7 day 1. V lost 3 bases, J lost 3 bases, and 9 bases lay in between. The CDR3 loop spans 13 amino acids. Germline assignment: CDR1 MNHEY and CDR2 SMNVEV (reference sequence). This clone appeared once. Clones were sequenced by immunoSEQ multiplex PCR, and TCRdb holds only the in-frame ones, with some missing. Here the sample spans 15,000 to 20,000 clones, 70% to 80% being singletons. The chain is built from TRBV27 and TRBJ2-7; the D gene is possibly TRBD1 (6 bases). The clonotype was recovered from an adult with an advanced solid tumor such as melanoma, head and neck, liver or kidney cancer. The specimen comprised CD4+ or CD8+ T cells sorted from blood, sampled in a trial of the OX40 agonist ivuxolimab. Here the CDR3 DNA reads TGTGCCAGCAGTTTGGGACACCACTACGAGCAGTACTTC. Translation gives CASSLGHHYEQYF.